The clone carrying this T cell receptor (beta chain) came up a few times. The record originates from a study of T cells in Graves' hyperthyroidism and ophthalmopathy. This CDR3 contains 12 residues. Germline V gene lookup returns CDR1 DFQATT and CDR2 SNEGSKA (reference sequence). V was trimmed by 6 bases and J by 3 bases, leaving 12 bases between them. The source material, RNA transcripts, was used to amplify TCR beta CDR3 regions. The HTBI primer set served for first-round RT-PCR of the TCR CDR3. TCRdb used MiXCR to reprocess the multiplex PCR reads, holding one entry per CDR3 protein. The sample shows roughly 570,000 distinct CDR3 sequences, 15% to 19% of them seen only once.

This rearrangement joins TRBV20-1 to TRBJ2-7; D ambiguous. The TCR was taken from a woman in her thirties with Graves' hyperthyroidism. Specimen: blood. Here the CDR3 reads CSASLTHYEQYF. The CDR3 DNA reads TGCAGTGCCAGCTTAACTCACTACGAGCAGTACTTC.